Included here is one TCR beta chain sequence, with context. In its sample, this clonotype was seen a few times. What this receptor recognizes is not known. No much larger clone exists at a distance of one base, and base qualities are not known. The sample originates from a study of T cells in Graves' hyperthyroidism and ophthalmopathy (dated by TCRdb to the late 2010s). Looking at the study overall: Peripheral blood samples were taken at initial diagnosis, before any treatment was given. A discovery cohort of about a hundred patients, about 44 with Graves' ophthalmopathy and 55 to 65 with stable Graves' hyperthyroidism, was used to find distinguishing TCR V-J signatures. Prospective prediction of ophthalmopathy was tested in an independent validation cohort consisting of 18 to 20 hyperthyroidism patients and about 17 patients who later progressed to ophthalmopathy. For training and testing, the 100 or so patients in the discovery cohort were randomly divided in a 7:3 ratio. In addition, the study compared T-cell repertoires in thyroid tissue and in blood from five to seven Graves' hyperthyroidism patients. Once sampling was done, hyperthyroidism patients were given methimazole at a starting dose of 30 mg daily, whereas ophthalmopathy patients were given high-dose intravenous methylprednisolone. According to the paper, TCR Vbeta CDR3 sequencing was carried out on approximately 140 peripheral blood samples, which came from under 50 ophthalmopathy, around 75 hyperthyroidism and some 17 progressor patients.

Amplification of TCR beta CDR3 regions was carried out from RNA transcripts. The TCR CDR3 was subjected to a first round of RT-PCR using the HTBI primer set and the Qiagen OneStep RT-PCR kit. Libraries were constructed in a second round of multiplex PCR, after which size selection and purification were carried out. The libraries were sequenced on an Illumina HiSeq2000 using paired-end 100 bp reads. For the original study's pipeline: SOAPnuke was used to process the raw data, with reads discarded if the reads contained adapters or uncalled bases, had a mean Phred below 15, or lacked an exact constant-primer or identifier match. High-quality paired reads were merged using COPE v1.2.5, and each unique nucleotide sequence was defined as a clonotype. MiTCR v1.1 was used to align clonotypes to the IMGT TRBV, TRBD and TRBJ reference segments. Only V-J combinations with frequency above 0.0001, covering 99% to 99.2% of repertoires, were analysed. A TCS score was defined as the ratio of F50 (clonal expansion) to E x V (chaos), with BLOSUM62-based TCRdist applied between CDR3 peptides within each V-J. Welch's t-statistics and random forest reduced approximately 520 V-J features to 13, which were used in a naive Bayes classifier (R e1071). TCRdb passed the public sequencing reads through fastp at Q25 and MiXCR, retaining productive beta sequences. Each entry merges the rows of one CDR3 protein and shows their most common DNA and genes. For this entry, the V and J calls and clone size follow TCRdb and not the study's own pipeline. This sample is represented by 550,000 to 650,000 distinct CDR3 sequences; approximately 13% of them were singletons. The ten largest clonotypes hold about 5.8% of the sample.

Hyperthyroidism patients were newly diagnosed, had a disease duration of under 2 months, and were aged 18 to 65 years. The study excluded patients with uncontrolled infections, other autoimmune diseases, pregnancy or lactation. Clinical symptoms, serum thyroxine and TRAb, thyroid ultrasound, and orbital computed tomography formed the basis for the diagnoses. Blood from progressor patients was drawn when they were first diagnosed with hyperthyroidism, before any ophthalmopathy symptoms appeared. Ficoll-Paque density gradient centrifugation was used to isolate PBMCs from around 10 ml of fresh peripheral blood. Patients classed as progressors first received a Graves' hyperthyroidism diagnosis and then went on to develop ophthalmopathy during follow-up. Total RNA was extracted using Trizol reagent, and RNA quality was assessed on an Agilent 2100 Bioanalyzer. Clipping removes 2 bases from V and 4 bases from J, with 11 as the unmatched junction base count. Based on the germline V gene, the CDR1 and CDR2 sequences are MDHEN and SYDVKM. The CDR3 measures 18 amino acids from cysteine to phenylalanine. Solely the CDR3 DNA is kept, with 54 bases framed from the first base.

What the study reported, not specific to this receptor: Sample size was not statistically predetermined, and blinding of investigators to group allocation was not performed. Most expanded thyroid clonotypes (frequency above 0.001) were also detected in blood, suggesting blood repertoires may reflect thyroid immune responses. During validation, the model predicted progression to ophthalmopathy a median of approximately 7 months ahead of onset, with around 71% sensitivity and roughly 72% specificity. Ophthalmopathy was separated from stable hyperthyroidism by a 13 V-J signature model, with approximately 89% sensitivity and around 81% specificity obtained in cross-validation and 80%/75% obtained in testing.

Sample: blood. The rearrangement combines TRBV28 with TRBJ2-1, with TRBD2 identical over 10 junction bases. The sequence was obtained from a woman in her thirties with Graves' hyperthyroidism that later progressed to Graves' ophthalmopathy. The CDR3 here reads CASSLGLAGETEYNEQFF. The DNA sequence is given as TGTGCCAGCAGTTTAGGGCTAGCGGGAGAGACGGAGTACAATGAGCAGTTCTTC.